What follows describes a single T cell receptor (beta chain). Its antigen is unknown. This record belongs to a study of Ad26.COV2.S vaccination and SARS-CoV-2 variants. Study-wide background: Intramuscularly, Ad26.COV2.S was given either once or twice, 56 days apart.

Profiled with immunoSEQ multiplex PCR; TCRdb holds only in-frame clones, not every one. The table shows 290,000 or so clones, with about 90% occurring only once. The treatment is: about 20 received Ad26.COV2.S at low or high dose, single or two shots; several received placebo; per-sample allocation not given. The investigators took samples on day 63 after the first vaccine or placebo injection. Germline-derived CDR1 and CDR2 are ENHRY and SYGVKD. V was cut by 10 bases and J by 1 base, with 8 bases left in between. The CDR3 length is 11 residues. Whole-study results and caveats: The TCR breadth and depth analyses may have understated or missed part of the total T cell responses. Placebo recipients and vaccine recipients were similar in non-spike TCR breadth.

The sample here was peripheral blood, taken in a trial of Ad26.COV2.S vaccine versus placebo. The origin of this receptor is a person aged 18-60 years who received the Ad26.COV2.S COVID-19 vaccine or a placebo. This chain links TRBV10-3 with TRBJ2-7; D possibly corresponds to TRBD1 (6 bases). CDR3 DNA: TGTGCCACCACAGGGTCCTACGAGCAGTACTTC. Protein: CATTGSYEQYF.